This T cell receptor beta chain was identified in a study of blood T cell repertoires in COVID-19. About the research overall: Both acute and convalescent COVID-19 samples were obtained from the United States, Italy and Spain. The cDNA or gDNA used as material had been derived from T cells, B-cell-depleted T cells, or PBMCs.

CDR3 length: 12 amino acids. Germline CDR1 reads SQVTM; CDR2 reads ANQGSEA. V lost 5 bases and J 4 bases, leaving 9 bases between the germline ends. How the authors handled the data: Reference gene primer amplification yielded estimated nucleated cell counts. Using immunoSEQ multiplex PCR, the repertoire was profiled, and TCRdb retains in-frame clones only, with some absent. The V and J calls and clone size come from that table; D and trimming were worked out from the DNA. The sample holds under 300,000 clones; 86% are singletons and the top ten take less than 4%. This clonotype was sampled from a man between 18 and 29 years old with active or convalescent COVID-19. Sequenced sample: peripheral blood. The chain uses TRBV29-1 and TRBJ1-5; D perhaps matches TRBD1 (5 bases). This CDR3 reads CSVSDINQPQHF. DNA of the CDR3: TGCAGCGTTTCGGACATAAATCAGCCCCAGCATTTT.